The clone carrying this T cell receptor beta chain was recorded a few times. Its matching antigen is unknown. The sample belongs to a study of T cells in Graves' hyperthyroidism and ophthalmopathy. Background on the study: Any treatment followed the collection of peripheral blood at initial diagnosis. Whole-study results and caveats: A model built on 13 V-J features separated ophthalmopathy from stable hyperthyroidism.

TCR beta CDR3 region amplification was performed from RNA transcripts. First-round RT-PCR targeting the TCR CDR3 was performed with the HTBI primer set. In TCRdb, the multiplex PCR reads were re-called with MiXCR into one record per CDR3 protein. Of 350,000 or so distinct CDR3 sequences listed, about a sixth are singletons. On the basis of clinical symptoms, serum thyroxine and TRAb, thyroid ultrasound and orbital computed tomography, diagnoses were made. Germline V lookup: CDR1 SGHVS, CDR2 FQNEAQ. The CDR3 runs 15 residues. V was pared by 5 bases and J by 0 bases, with 13 bases between. The sequenced material came from blood. The chain links TRBV7-8 to TRBJ1-1; a possible D gene is TRBD1 (5 bases). The sequence was obtained from a woman aged 25 to 45 with Graves' hyperthyroidism that later progressed to Graves' ophthalmopathy. CDR3 loop: CASSKRQLMNTEAFF. The DNA of the CDR3 is TGTGCCAGCAGCAAGCGACAGCTCATGAACACTGAAGCTTTCTTT. The whole variable domain, filled in from reference TRBV7-8 and TRBJ1-1, reads GAGVSQSPRYKVAKRGQDVALRCDPISGHVSLFWYQQALGQGPEFLTYFQNEAQLDKSGLPSDRFFAERPEGSVSTLKIQRTQQEDSAVYLCASSKRQLMNTEAFFGQGTRLTVV.